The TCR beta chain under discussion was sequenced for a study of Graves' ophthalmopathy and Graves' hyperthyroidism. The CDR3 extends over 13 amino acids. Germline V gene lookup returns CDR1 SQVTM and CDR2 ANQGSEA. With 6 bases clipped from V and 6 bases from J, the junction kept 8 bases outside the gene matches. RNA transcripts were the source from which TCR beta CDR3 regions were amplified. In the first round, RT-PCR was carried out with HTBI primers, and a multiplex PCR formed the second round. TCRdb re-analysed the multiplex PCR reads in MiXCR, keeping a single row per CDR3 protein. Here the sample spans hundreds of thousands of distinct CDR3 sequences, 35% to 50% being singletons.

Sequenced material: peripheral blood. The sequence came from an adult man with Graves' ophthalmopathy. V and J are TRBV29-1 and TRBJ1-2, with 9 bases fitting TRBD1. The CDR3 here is CSVYDRGRNGYTF. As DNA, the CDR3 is TGCAGCGTCTACGACAGGGGGAGGAATGGCTACACCTTC. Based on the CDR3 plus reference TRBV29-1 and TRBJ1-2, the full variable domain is SAVISQKPSRDICQRGTSLTIQCQVDSQVTMMFWYRQQPGQSLTLIATANQGSEATYESGFVIDKFPISRPNLTFSTLTVSNMSPEDSSIYLCSVYDRGRNGYTFGSGTRLTVV.